The present TCR beta chain was sequenced within a study of blood T cell repertoires in COVID-19. Study summary: Spain, Italy and the United States supplied samples that represented acute and convalescent COVID-19. T cells, B-cell-depleted T cells, or PBMCs supplied cDNA or gDNA.

The CDR3 runs 16 residues. Per germline, CDR1 ENHRY and CDR2 SYGVKD. The V gene end was trimmed by 4 bases and the J gene end by 2 bases; junction bases not matched to a gene: 9. The authors' processing: Estimates of nucleated cell counts were drawn from the amplification of reference gene primers. TCRdb keeps only in-frame clones here, not all; method: immunoSEQ multiplex PCR. The V and J calls and the clone size are those of that table, but D and trimming were determined from the DNA. The top ten hold about 16% of the sample, which has 160,000 or so clones, around 91% seen once. The rearrangement joins TRBV10-3 to TRBJ2-3; 7 nucleotides agree with TRBD1. The sequence was obtained from a woman between 35 and 50 years old with acute or convalescent COVID-19. The specimen sequenced was peripheral blood. The CDR3 DNA sequence: TGTGCCATCAGTGGTGTAGGGACAGAAGCCACAGATACGCAGTATTTT. Protein sequence: CAISGVGTEATDTQYF.